The T cell receptor (beta chain) described here comes from a study of cytomegalovirus exposure and HLA in healthy donors. Findings and limits, study-wide: Across HLA loci, a later analysis found differing TCR association rates, with DRB1 most and HLA-C fewest. There were several of the most significant clusters that appeared linked to common viral pathogens in a later analysis.

Primers included in the PCR were 60 Vbeta and 13 Jbeta primers. The table came from immunoSEQ multiplex PCR; TCRdb's copy has only in-frame clones and leaves some out. The sample has roughly 190,000 clones, around 87% seen once. For this clone: Its target is unknown.

Every donor was a healthy person donating bone marrow. The sequence derives from a woman aged 18 to 35 in good health and CMV-seronegative. The sequenced sample was PBMCs.

CDR3 amino acids: CASSYGGRVSYEQYF. CDR3 nucleotide sequence: TGTGCCAGCAGCTATGGCGGGAGGGTCTCCTACGAGCAGTACTTC. The chain joins TRBV5-4 to TRBJ2-7; 9 nucleotides align to TRBD2. V lost 3 bases and J lost 0; bases outside the gene matches: 4. The CDR3 is made up of 15 amino acids. Per germline, CDR1 SGHNT and CDR2 YYREEE (reference sequence). The full variable domain, rest sourced from reference TRBV5-4 and TRBJ2-7, is ETGVTQSPTHLIKTRGQQVTLRCSSQSGHNTVSWYQQALGQGPQFIFQYYREEENGRGNFPPRFSGLQFPNYSSELNVNALELDDSALYLCASSYGGRVSYEQYFGPGTRLTVT.